This passage covers 3 T cell receptor beta chains from one sample sequenced in a study of spatial heterogeneity in lung cancer. TCRdb recomputed calls from the 5' RACE reads with MiXCR, one row per CDR3 protein. The table records around 15,000 distinct CDR3 sequences, approximately 7% of them present only once. Time point noted: sample taken at primary tumor resection. General observations from the study: Counts that tracked tumor mutation counts were those of expanded intratumoral alpha and beta TCRs.

No antigen has been identified for these receptors. The input for sequencing was lung tumor tissue, taken at surgery. Receptors originate from a female donor with early-stage non-small cell lung cancer.

This clonotype was found many times. This beta chain is a stray read from a library made for alpha chains; its abundance is not meaningful. The chain couples TRBV7-3 to TRBJ2-5; D gene ambiguous. V gave up 5 bases and J gave up 0 bases, with 7 bases separating them. Per the germline V gene, CDR1 is SGHTA and CDR2 is FQGTGA. The CDR3 extends over 13 amino acids. DNA of the CDR3: TGTGCCAGCAGCGCCCAGGACCAAGAGACCCAGTACTTC. Translated: CASSAQDQETQYF. Variable domain in full (rest from reference TRBV7-3 and TRBJ2-5): GAGVSQTPSNKVTEKGKYVELRCDPISGHTALYWYRQSLGQGPEFLIYFQGTGAADDSGLPNDRFFAVRPEGSVSTLKIQRTERGDSAVYLCASSAQDQETQYFGPGTRLLVL.

This clonotype was seen a handful of times. The size of this beta chain means little, since it is a stray read in a library made for alpha chains. The rearrangement uses TRBV6-1 and TRBJ1-5; maybe TRBD1 (5 bases). Germline CDR1 is MNHNS and CDR2 is SASEGT. The CDR3 runs 15 residues. V lost 2 bases and J lost 1, with 9 bases in between. The CDR3 sequence is CASSEMWGSNQPQHF. The CDR3 DNA reads TGTGCCAGCAGTGAAATGTGGGGGAGCAATCAGCCCCAGCATTTT.

This clonotype was seen more than once but under ten times. This beta chain was picked up by a library intended for alpha chains and is off target, so its count carries little meaning. The chain has TRBV28 and TRBJ2-7, with 9 bases fitting TRBD1. The germline V gene encodes CDR1 MDHEN and CDR2 SYDVKM. V was pared by 2 bases and J by 3 bases, with 11 bases of the junction left unmatched. CDR3 size: 17 residues. In DNA form, the CDR3 reads TGTGCCAGCAGTTTAGGCGAACTCGGGACAGGGCGCTACGAGCAGTACTTC. Protein product: CASSLGELGTGRYEQYF.